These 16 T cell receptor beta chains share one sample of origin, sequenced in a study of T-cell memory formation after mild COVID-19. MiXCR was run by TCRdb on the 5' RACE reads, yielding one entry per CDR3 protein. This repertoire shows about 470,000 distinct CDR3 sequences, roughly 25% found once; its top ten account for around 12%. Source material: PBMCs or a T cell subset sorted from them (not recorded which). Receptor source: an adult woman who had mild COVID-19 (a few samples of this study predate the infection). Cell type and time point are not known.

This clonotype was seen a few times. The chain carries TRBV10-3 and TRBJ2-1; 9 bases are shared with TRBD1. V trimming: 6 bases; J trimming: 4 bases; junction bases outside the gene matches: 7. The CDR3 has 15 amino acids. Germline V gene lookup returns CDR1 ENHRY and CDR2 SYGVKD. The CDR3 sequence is CAIRGLGQGYNEQFF. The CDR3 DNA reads TGTGCCATCAGAGGGTTGGGACAGGGATACAATGAGCAGTTCTTC.

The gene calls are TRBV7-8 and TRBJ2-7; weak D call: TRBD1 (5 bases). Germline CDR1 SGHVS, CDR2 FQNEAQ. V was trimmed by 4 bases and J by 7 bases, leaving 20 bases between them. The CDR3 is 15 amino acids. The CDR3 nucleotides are TGTGCCAGCAGCTCCAGAGTTGGGCAGCCAGGGGAGCAGTACTTC. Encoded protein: CASSSRVGQPGEQYF.

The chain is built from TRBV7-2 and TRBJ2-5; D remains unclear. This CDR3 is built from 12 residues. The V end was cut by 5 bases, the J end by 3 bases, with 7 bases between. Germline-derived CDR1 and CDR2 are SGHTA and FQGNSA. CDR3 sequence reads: CASSPAKETQYF. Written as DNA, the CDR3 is TGTGCCAGCAGCCCCGCTAAAGAGACCCAGTACTTC.

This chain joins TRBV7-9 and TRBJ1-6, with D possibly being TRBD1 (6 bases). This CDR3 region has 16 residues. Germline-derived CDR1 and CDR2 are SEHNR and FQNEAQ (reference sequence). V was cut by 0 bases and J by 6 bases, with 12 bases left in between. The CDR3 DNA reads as TGTGCCAGCAGCTTAGCCGCTGGGACACGTAATTCACCCCTCCACTTT. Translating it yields CASSLAAGTRNSPLHF.

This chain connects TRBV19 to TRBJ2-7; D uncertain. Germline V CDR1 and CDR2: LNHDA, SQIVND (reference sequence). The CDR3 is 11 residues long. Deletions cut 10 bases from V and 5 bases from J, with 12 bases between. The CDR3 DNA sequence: TGTGCCACCTCACACTACGACGAGCAGTACTTC. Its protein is CATSHYDEQYF.

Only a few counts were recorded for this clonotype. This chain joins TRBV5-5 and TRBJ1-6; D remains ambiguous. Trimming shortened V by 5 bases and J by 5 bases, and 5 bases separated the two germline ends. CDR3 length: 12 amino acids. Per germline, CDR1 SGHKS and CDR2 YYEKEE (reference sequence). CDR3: CASRFNNSPLHF. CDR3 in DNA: TGTGCCAGCAGATTCAATAATTCACCCCTCCACTTT.

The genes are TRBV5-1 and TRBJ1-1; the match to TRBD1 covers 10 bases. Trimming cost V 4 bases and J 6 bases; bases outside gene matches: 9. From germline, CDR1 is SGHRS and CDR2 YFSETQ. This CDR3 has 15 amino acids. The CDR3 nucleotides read TGCGCCAGCAGCATAAGACAGGGGGCGCGGCCTGAAGCTTTCTTT. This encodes CASSIRQGARPEAFF.

This CDR3 is CASSSQGGKSNQPQHF. Written as DNA, the CDR3 is TGTGCCAGCAGCTCTCAAGGGGGGAAGAGCAATCAGCCCCAGCATTTT. The chain links TRBV7-8 to TRBJ1-5, with D perhaps matching TRBD1 (6 bases). The ends were cut back, 4 bases at V and 1 base at J, with 14 bases in the middle. The V gene's germline CDR1 is SGHVS and CDR2 FQNEAQ. The CDR3 has 16 amino acids.

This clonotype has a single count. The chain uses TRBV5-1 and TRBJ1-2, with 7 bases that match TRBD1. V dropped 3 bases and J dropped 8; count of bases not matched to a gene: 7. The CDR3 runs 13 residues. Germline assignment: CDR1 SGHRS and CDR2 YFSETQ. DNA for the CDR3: TGCGCCAGCAGCTGGGAACAGGGGTCCGGCTACACCTTC. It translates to CASSWEQGSGYTF.

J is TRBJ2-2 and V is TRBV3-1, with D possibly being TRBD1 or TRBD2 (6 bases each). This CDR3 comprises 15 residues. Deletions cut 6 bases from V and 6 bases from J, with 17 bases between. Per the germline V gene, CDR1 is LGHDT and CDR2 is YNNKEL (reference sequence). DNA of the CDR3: TGTGCCAGCAGTCGGAGGGGGGTTAGGCCCGGGGAGCTGTTTTTT. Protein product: CASSRRGVRPGELFF. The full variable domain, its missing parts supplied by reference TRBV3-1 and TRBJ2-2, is DTAVSQTPKYLVTQMGNDKSIKCEQNLGHDTMYWYKQDSKKFLKIMFSYNNKELIINETVPNRFSPKSPDKAHLNLHINSLELGDSAVYFCASSRRGVRPGELFFGEGSRLTVL.

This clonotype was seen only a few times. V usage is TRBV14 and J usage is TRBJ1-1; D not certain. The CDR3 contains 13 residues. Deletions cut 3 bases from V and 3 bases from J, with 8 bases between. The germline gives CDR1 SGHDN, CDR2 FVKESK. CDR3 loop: CASSHHRHTEAFF. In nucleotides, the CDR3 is TGTGCCAGCAGCCATCATAGGCACACTGAAGCTTTCTTT.

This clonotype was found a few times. The CDR3 reads CASSDLAGGSTDTQYF. The DNA of the CDR3 is TGTGCCAGCAGCGACCTTGCGGGAGGGTCCACAGATACGCAGTATTTT. V and J are TRBV12-3 or TRBV12-4 and TRBJ2-3; TRBD2 aligns across 9 bases. The junction had 9 bases not matched to a gene; V was cut back by 6 bases and J by 2 bases. The length of the CDR3 is 16 residues.

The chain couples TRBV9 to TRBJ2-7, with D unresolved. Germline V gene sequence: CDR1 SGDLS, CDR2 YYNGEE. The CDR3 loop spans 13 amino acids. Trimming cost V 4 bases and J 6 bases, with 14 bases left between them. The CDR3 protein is CASSPLGRVEQYF. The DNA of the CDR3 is TGTGCCAGCAGCCCGTTGGGTCGCGTCGAGCAGTACTTC.

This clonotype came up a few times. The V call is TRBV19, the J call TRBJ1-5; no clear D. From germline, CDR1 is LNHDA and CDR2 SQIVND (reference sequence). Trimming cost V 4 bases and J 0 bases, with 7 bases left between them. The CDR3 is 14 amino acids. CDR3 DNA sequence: TGTGCCAGTAGTACACAGTATAGCAATCAGCCCCAGCATTTT. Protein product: CASSTQYSNQPQHF.

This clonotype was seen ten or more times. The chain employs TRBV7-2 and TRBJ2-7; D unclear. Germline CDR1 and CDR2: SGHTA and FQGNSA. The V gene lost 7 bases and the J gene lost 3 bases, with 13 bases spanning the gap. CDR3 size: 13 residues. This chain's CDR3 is CASTPPGRYEQYF. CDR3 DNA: TGTGCCAGCACCCCCCCCGGGCGCTACGAGCAGTACTTC. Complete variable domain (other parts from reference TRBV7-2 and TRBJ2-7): GAGVSQSPSNKVTEKGKDVELRCDPISGHTALYWYRQSLGQGLEFLIYFQGNSAPDKSGLPSDRFSAERTGGSVSTLTIQRTQQEDSAVYLCASTPPGRYEQYFGPGTRLTVT.

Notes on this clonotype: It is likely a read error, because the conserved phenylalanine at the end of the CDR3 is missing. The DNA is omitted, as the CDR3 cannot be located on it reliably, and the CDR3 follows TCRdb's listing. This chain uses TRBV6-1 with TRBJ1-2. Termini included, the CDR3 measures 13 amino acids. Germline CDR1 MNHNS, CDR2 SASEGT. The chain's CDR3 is CASSDGRSPPPSR.